This entry lists 9 T cell receptor beta chains sequenced from one sample in a study of blood T cell repertoires in COVID-19. Some clones are missing from TCRdb's copy, which holds only in-frame ones; the method was immunoSEQ multiplex PCR. The sample holds 75,000 to 95,000 clones, approximately 90% seen once. Sequenced material: peripheral blood. The source is a man in his fifties with active COVID-19.

The rearrangement joins TRBV6-5 to TRBJ2-1, with a possible D match to TRBD1 (5 bases). Germline values: CDR1 MNHEY, CDR2 SVGAGI. V was clipped by 5 bases and J by 1 base, with 12 bases between them. The CDR3 has 15 residues. CDR3 amino acids: CASSPQGQSYNEQFF. The DNA for the CDR3 is TGTGCCAGCAGTCCCCAAGGACAATCCTACAATGAGCAGTTCTTC.

V is TRBV18 and J is TRBJ1-3; D is ambiguous. The CDR3 is made up of 14 amino acids. Trimming left V 1 base short and J 8 bases short, with 12 bases between. Per germline, CDR1 KGHSH and CDR2 LQKENI. The chain's CDR3 is CASSPLHGEDTIYF. The CDR3 nucleotides are TGTGCCAGCTCACCACTTCATGGGGAGGACACCATATATTTT.

The chain carries TRBV2 and TRBJ2-7, with D possibly matching TRBD1 (6 bases). The CDR3 length is 14 residues. Between the trimmed V and J ends, which lost 7 bases and 2 bases, there was a span of 15 bases. CDR1 is SNHLY, CDR2 FYNNEI, per germline. The CDR3 DNA is TGTGCCAGCAAAGTGGCAGGGGCCCCCTACGAGCAGTACTTC. As protein: CASKVAGAPYEQYF.

This clone has a single count. Here the CDR3 reads CASRSRKGENTGELFF. In nucleotides, the CDR3 is TGTGCCAGCAGGTCCCGAAAGGGGGAGAACACCGGGGAGCTGTTTTTT. V is TRBV28 and J is TRBJ2-2; tentative D call: TRBD1 (6 bases). Trimming removed 6 bases from V and 1 base from J, with 15 bases in between. The CDR3 has 16 residues. Per germline, CDR1 MDHEN and CDR2 SYDVKM.

The chain recombines TRBV5-1 with TRBJ1-4, with a tentative D call TRBD1 (5 bases). The V gene's germline CDR1 is SGHRS and CDR2 YFSETQ. With 3 bases removed from V and 7 bases from J, the gap between germline ends came to 16 bases. This CDR3 region has 15 residues. The CDR3: CASSSLSTVIEKLFF. As DNA, the CDR3 is TGCGCCAGCAGCTCTCTGTCGACAGTTATTGAAAAACTGTTTTTT. The whole variable domain, remainder taken from reference TRBV5-1 and TRBJ1-4, is KAGVTQTPRYLIKTRGQQVTLSCSPISGHRSVSWYQQTPGQGLQFLFEYFSETQRNKGNFPGRFSGRQFSNSRSEMNVSTLELGDSALYLCASSSLSTVIEKLFFGSGTQLSVL.

The chain links TRBV9 to TRBJ2-7; 8 nucleotides match TRBD1. J was trimmed by 6 bases and V by 4 bases; bases with no gene match: 9. Germline CDR1 is SGDLS and CDR2 is YYNGEE. The CDR3 is made up of 14 amino acids. The DNA for the CDR3 is TGTGCCAGCAGCCCCCGGACAGGGATGGGCGAGCAGTACTTC. Its translation is CASSPRTGMGEQYF.

The V gene is TRBV6-6, the J gene TRBJ1-4, with unresolved D. CDR1 MNHNY and CDR2 SVGAGI come from the germline V gene (reference sequence). The CDR3 sequence is 15 residues long. Trimming stripped 0 bases from V and 4 bases from J, with 9 bases between. CDR3 bases: TGTGCCAGCAGTTACTCAATCAGTGTTAATGAAAAACTGTTTTTT. Protein sequence: CASSYSISVNEKLFF.

V is TRBV3-1 (or the pseudogene TRBV3-2) and J is TRBJ2-7; 9 bases are a match to TRBD1. Trimming took 4 bases from V and 4 from J; bases not matched to a gene: 5. This CDR3 region has 14 residues. Germline values: CDR1 LGHDT, CDR2 YNNKEL (reference sequence). CDR3 amino acids: CASSPGQGTYEQYF. CDR3 DNA: TGTGCCAGCAGCCCCGGACAGGGGACTTACGAGCAGTACTTC.

The chain employs TRBV12-3 or TRBV12-4 and TRBJ1-1; maybe TRBD1 (6 bases). V dropped 3 bases and J dropped 10 bases, with 15 bases sitting between them. This CDR3 comprises 13 residues. The CDR3 coding sequence is TGTGCCAGCAGTTTGGAACAGGGTCGCCTAGCTTTCTTT. Protein product: CASSLEQGRLAFF.